Below are 18 T cell receptor beta chains sequenced from a single sample in a study of blood T cell repertoires in COVID-19. The assay was immunoSEQ multiplex PCR, and TCRdb's table has in-frame clones only and misses some. The sample contains about 190,000 clones, roughly four fifths of which appear only once. The sequenced sample was peripheral blood. Source of these receptors: a woman between 40 and 50 years old with acute or convalescent COVID-19.

V gene TRBV4-2 combines with J gene TRBJ2-1; 7 bases match TRBD2. Per the germline V gene, CDR1 is LGHNA and CDR2 is YNFKEQ. Trimming took 4 bases from V and 6 from J; bases not matched to a gene: 15. The CDR3 loop spans 17 amino acids. CDR3 sequence (DNA): TGTGCCAGCAGCCGACGAGGGGAGGGATCGTTGGGCAATGAGCAGTTCTTC. It specifies CASSRRGEGSLGNEQFF.

The chain links TRBV6-5 to TRBJ2-7; possibly TRBD2 for D (5 bases). V lost 6 bases to trimming and J lost 6 bases, with 18 bases between them. CDR1 and CDR2 (germline): MNHEY, SVGAGI. There are 14 residues in the CDR3. The DNA for the CDR3 is TGTGCCAGCAGCCGAACCACTAGTACCCCCGAGCAGTACTTC. This codes for CASSRTTSTPEQYF.

The gene calls are TRBV4-1 and TRBJ1-2; D unclear. Germline values: CDR1 MGHRA, CDR2 YSYEKL. This CDR3 region has 12 residues. V gave up 0 bases and J gave up 5 bases, with 4 bases separating them. CDR3 protein: CASSQERYGYTF. CDR3 sequence (DNA): TGCGCCAGCAGCCAAGAGCGTTATGGCTACACCTTC.

This chain connects TRBV24-1 to TRBJ2-5, with 11 positions matching TRBD2. The CDR3 is 16 amino acids. Unmatched junction bases numbered 8, after V lost 4 bases and J lost 5 bases. CDR1 is KGHDR, CDR2 SFDVKD, per germline. The DNA for the CDR3 is TGTGCCACCAGTGACCAGGGACTAGCGGCACGGGAGACCCAGTACTTC. It yields the protein CATSDQGLAARETQYF.

J is TRBJ1-1 and V is TRBV28; TRBD1 is a possible D gene (5 bases). CDR3 length: 13 residues. Germline-derived CDR1 and CDR2 are MDHEN and SYDVKM. Trimming pared 6 bases from V and 7 bases from J, leaving 15 bases between. The CDR3 here is CASRLGGWGEAFF. The CDR3 bases are TGTGCCAGCAGGCTGGGGGGATGGGGTGAAGCTTTCTTT.

This clone appeared once. The V and J genes are TRBV7-9 and TRBJ2-7, with 13 bases identical to TRBD2. The CDR3 is made up of 15 amino acids. Germline V gene lookup returns CDR1 SEHNR and CDR2 FQNEAQ (reference sequence). V gave up 1 base and J gave up 9 bases; unmatched junction bases: 6. CDR3 nucleotides: TGTGCCAGCAGCTTAGTACTAGCGGGGGGGTCCCCGCAGTACTTC. Protein sequence: CASSLVLAGGSPQYF.

This clone has only one observation. The rearrangement uses TRBV29-1 and TRBJ2-7, with 16 bases fitting TRBD2. The germline V gene encodes CDR1 SQVTM and CDR2 ANQGSEA. The CDR3 spans 14 residues. Germline trimming cut 3 bases from V and 6 bases from J; bases unmatched to any gene: 2. The CDR3, as DNA: TGCAGCGTTGAGGGGACTAGCGGGAGGGGCGAGCAGTACTTC. Amino acids: CSVEGTSGRGEQYF.

The chain has TRBV2 and TRBJ1-2; possible D gene TRBD1, 5 bases. CDR3 length equals 13 residues. Germline V gives CDR1 SNHLY, CDR2 FYNNEI. Trimming stripped 8 bases from V and 2 bases from J, with 12 bases between. The CDR3 sequence is CASLRGGNYGYTF. The DNA of the CDR3 is TGTGCCAGCTTGAGGGGAGGGAACTATGGCTACACCTTC.

The chain couples TRBV10-2 to TRBJ2-3; 7 bases align to TRBD1. Germline CDR1 is WSHSY and CDR2 is SAAADI. Unmatched junction bases numbered 10, after V lost 5 bases and J lost 2 bases. The CDR3 spans 16 residues. The CDR3 spells CASSTGVYPSTDTQYF. CDR3 nucleotides: TGCGCCAGCAGTACAGGGGTCTACCCTTCCACAGATACGCAGTATTTT.

The V gene is TRBV7-2, the J gene TRBJ2-1; the match to TRBD2 covers 8 bases. The CDR3 runs 16 residues. V shed 3 bases and J 4 bases; nucleotides not matched to a gene: 8. Germline CDR1 is SGHTA and CDR2 is FQGNSA. This CDR3 is CASSLGAGGGYNEQFF. DNA for the CDR3: TGTGCCAGCAGCTTGGGGGCGGGAGGAGGGTACAATGAGCAGTTCTTC.

This chain uses TRBV29-1 with TRBJ1-4, with D possibly TRBD1 on 5 matching bases. The length of the CDR3 is 12 residues. Between the trimmed V and J ends, which lost 7 bases and 4 bases, there was a span of 10 bases. CDR1 and CDR2 from the germline V gene are SQVTM and ANQGSEA. CDR3 bases: TGCAGCGCGACAGTAGTTAATGAAAAACTGTTTTTT. Translated, it gives CSATVVNEKLFF.

A word on this clone: The same CDR3 arises from other DNA sequences in this sample as well. The V gene is TRBV28, the J gene TRBJ2-2, with D tentatively TRBD2 (5 bases). Germline V CDR1 and CDR2: MDHEN, SYDVKM. Trimming removed 4 bases from V and 1 base from J, with 10 bases in between. The CDR3 sequence is 15 residues long. CDR3 in DNA: TGTGCCAGCAGTTCCCCAGGAGGGAACACCGGGGAGCTGTTTTTT. Its protein product is CASSSPGGNTGELFF.

The rearrangement joins TRBV19 to TRBJ1-5; D is unresolved. V gave up 2 bases and J gave up 7 bases, with 12 bases separating them. The CDR3 spans 14 residues. Per germline, CDR1 LNHDA and CDR2 SQIVND (reference sequence). The chain's CDR3 is CASSIPSGVQPQHF. CDR3 nucleotide sequence: TGTGCCAGTAGTATACCTTCCGGGGTACAGCCCCAGCATTTT.

J is TRBJ2-5 and V is TRBV2; D is unclear. In germline, CDR1 is SNHLY, CDR2 FYNNEI. V gave up 7 bases and J gave up 5 bases, with 14 bases separating them. This CDR3 spans 13 amino acids. CDR3 coding DNA: TGTGCCAGCAATATGGCACCTGATGAGACCCAGTACTTC. This gives the protein CASNMAPDETQYF.

The rearrangement joins TRBV9 to TRBJ1-1; a possible D gene is TRBD1 (5 bases). The CDR3 consists of 14 residues. V lost 0 bases to trimming and J lost 1 base, with 7 bases between them. Per the germline V gene, CDR1 is SGDLS and CDR2 is YYNGEE. This chain's CDR3 is CASSVGQPNTEAFF. For the CDR3, the DNA is TGTGCCAGCAGCGTAGGACAGCCGAACACTGAAGCTTTCTTT.

The rearrangement uses TRBV29-1 and TRBJ2-2, with a tentative D call TRBD2 (5 bases). Germline loops: CDR1 SQVTM, CDR2 ANQGSEA. This CDR3 is 15 amino acids long. Trimming removed 3 bases from V and 4 bases from J, with 15 bases in between. CDR3 nucleotide sequence: TGCAGCGTTGACTCGGGGAACCACGCCACCGGGGAGCTGTTTTTT. Its translation is CSVDSGNHATGELFF.

The chain uses TRBV28 and TRBJ2-2; TRBD2 is a possible D gene (6 bases). V shed 2 bases and J shed 2 bases, with 9 bases lying between them. This CDR3 has 15 amino acids. Germline V gives CDR1 MDHEN, CDR2 SYDVKM. The CDR3 spells CASSLGGTNTGELFF. CDR3 bases: TGTGCCAGCAGTTTAGGCGGGACTAACACCGGGGAGCTGTTTTTT.

V is TRBV9 and J is TRBJ2-5; D call uncertain. CDR3 length equals 17 residues. Trimming left V 0 bases short and J 3 bases short, with 18 bases between. Germline lookup yields CDR1 SGDLS and CDR2 YYNGEE. The CDR3 reads CASSVADSGQFKETQYF. CDR3 sequence (DNA): TGTGCCAGCAGCGTAGCGGATTCTGGGCAGTTCAAAGAGACCCAGTACTTC.